Detailed here is one TCR beta chain. TCRdb's copy holds only in-frame clones and misses some; the assay was immunoSEQ multiplex PCR. The sample lists about 410,000 clones, 75% to 95% occurring once. The data were taken from a study of control samples from healthy donors and cancer patients. The V and J ends lost 6 bases and 2 bases respectively, with 14 bases between them. The CDR3 has 14 residues. Germline CDR1 SGHDN, CDR2 FVKESK. Sequenced sample: PBMCs. This TCR was recovered from a man aged 40-49 years with head and neck cancer. The chain uses TRBV14 and TRBJ2-7; D gene uncertain. The CDR3 loop is CASSGWGSPYEQYF. CDR3 in DNA: TGTGCCAGCAGTGGTTGGGGATCCCCCTACGAGCAGTACTTC.